The T cell receptor (beta chain) under discussion was sequenced for a study of tumor-infiltrating lymphocytes in primary liver carcinoma. Study overall: Recorded tumor stage was T1-T3 N0M0, with diameters of about 4.2 to 10 cm.

Germline DNA was also extracted, while the blood RNA originated from unsorted whole blood. Every patient had chronic HBV infection and was treatment-naive. They drew about 4 milliliters of peripheral blood before surgery. The germline CDR1 and CDR2 sequences are SGHNT and YENEEA. V gave up 2 bases and J gave up 3 bases, with 16 bases separating them. CDR3 size: 16 residues. Synthesis of TCR beta cDNA was carried out from approximately 470 ng total RNA with a constant-region primer. The TCR beta library was amplified through three nested multiplex PCR rounds in a modified ARM-PCR procedure. Both of the initial two PCR rounds ran for roughly 10 cycles and employed TRBV1-TRBV30 forward primers alongside a C-beta reverse primer. TCRdb reanalysed the multiplex PCR reads using MiXCR and keeps one entry per CDR3 protein. The sample yields almost 200,000 distinct CDR3 sequences, 65% seen once.

Sequenced material: peripheral blood. This TCR derives from a woman between 55 and 75 years old with primary liver carcinoma and hepatitis B virus infection. The gene calls are TRBV11-3 and TRBJ1-1; no definite D call. CDR3: CASSLPQGRRDTEAFF. DNA for the CDR3: TGTGCCAGCAGCTTACCGCAAGGGAGGAGAGACACTGAAGCTTTCTTT.